This T cell receptor (beta chain) was recovered during a study of blood T cell repertoires in COVID-19. Study information: Samples representing acute and convalescent COVID-19 were sourced from the United States, Italy and Spain. Sources were T cells, B-cell-depleted T cells, or PBMCs; the material itself was cDNA or gDNA.

In the original workflow: For nucleated cells, counts were estimated from reference gene primer amplification. The method was immunoSEQ multiplex PCR; TCRdb's version includes in-frame clones alone and lacks a portion of them. V and J calls and clone size come straight from that table; D and trimming were deduced from the DNA. The top ten clones hold over 9.5% of a sample with about 170,000 clones, more than 70% of them seen once. The CDR3 runs 14 residues. CDR1 and CDR2 from the germline V gene are LGHDT and YNNKEL (reference sequence). Trimming cost V 1 base and J 5 bases; bases outside gene matches: 4.

The specimen was peripheral blood. The chain is built from TRBV3-1 (or the pseudogene TRBV3-2) and TRBJ2-5; 7 bases fit TRBD2. This TCR came from a woman of 80 years or more with active or convalescent COVID-19. The CDR3 loop reads CASSQGLARETQYF. CDR3 DNA sequence: TGTGCCAGCAGCCAAGGACTAGCTCGGGAGACCCAGTACTTC.